This T cell receptor beta chain was observed in a study of blood T cell repertoires in COVID-19. Authors' methods: From reference gene primer amplification, estimates of nucleated cell counts were derived. Data came from immunoSEQ multiplex PCR; TCRdb stores just in-frame clones and leaves some out. V and J calls and clone size are those listed in that table; D and trimming were worked out from the DNA. The table includes some 300,000 clones, 70% to 90% detected once. This TCR derives from a woman aged 50 to 65 with COVID-19, enrolled during active disease. The sequenced sample was peripheral blood.

The CDR3 here is CASSEALGTSRLDTQYF. CDR3 nucleotide sequence: TGTGCCAGCAGTGAAGCGCTGGGGACATCACGACTGGATACGCAGTATTTT. The V and J genes are TRBV6-1 and TRBJ2-3; a possible D gene is TRBD1 (6 bases). Germline CDR1 MNHNS, CDR2 SASEGT. The length of the CDR3 is 17 residues. The V end lost 0 bases, the J end lost 6 bases, and 19 bases lay between the germline ends.